This T cell receptor (beta chain) was sequenced during a study of T cell responses to AZD1222 COVID-19 vaccine. Germline-derived CDR1 and CDR2 are GTSNPN and SVGIG (reference sequence). The CDR3 has 16 residues. J gave up 2 bases and V 2 bases, and 11 bases lay outside the gene matches. Using immunoSEQ multiplex PCR, the repertoire was profiled, and TCRdb retains in-frame clones only, with some absent. This sample has around 95,000 clones, with more than 75% found just once. With regard to this clone: Its matching antigen is unknown.

Study findings and constraints: Repertoires were obtained only post-peak T cell response.

The gene calls are TRBV30 and TRBJ1-2, with TRBD1 identical over 7 bases. The sequence came from an adult in good health. This material consisted of peripheral blood, taken on day 0 of MenACWY control vaccination. The CDR3 is CAWSPKGGSPNYGYTF. CDR3 bases: TGTGCCTGGAGTCCCAAAGGGGGCAGTCCGAACTATGGCTACACCTTC.